This T cell receptor (beta chain) was sequenced for a study of cytomegalovirus exposure and HLA in healthy donors. On this clone itself: Its antigen remains unidentified.

The germline V gene encodes CDR1 SGDLS and CDR2 YYNGEE. Trimming cost V 4 bases and J 0 bases, with 14 bases left between them. The CDR3 is 16 residues long. General study findings and limits: Three chains linked to CMV were shown in vitro to be specific for CMV antigens.

Amplification used 60 Vbeta primers and 13 Jbeta primers. Only in-frame clones appear in the TCRdb table, and some are missing; sequencing was by immunoSEQ multiplex PCR. Among nearly 200,000 clones, roughly 77% were seen once, and the ten largest hold around 0.42%. The clonotype comes from a male donor in good health and CMV-seropositive. The sample was PBMCs. The V call is TRBV9, the J call TRBJ1-3, with D perhaps TRBD1 (5 bases). In nucleotides, the CDR3 is TGTGCCAGCAGCCAAGGACACTCACCCTCTGGAAACACCATATATTTT. Translating it yields CASSQGHSPSGNTIYF.